The 30 T cell receptor beta chains in this list originate from one sample, sequenced in a study of blood T cell repertoires in COVID-19. Clones were sequenced by immunoSEQ multiplex PCR, and TCRdb holds only the in-frame ones, with some missing. This table has more than 100,000 clones, around 86% appearing once. The sequenced sample was peripheral blood. All receptors derive from an older man with acute or convalescent COVID-19.

The CDR3 coding sequence is TGTGCCAGCAGCTTAGGAGACAGGGACACAGATACGCAGTATTTT. Its translation is CASSLGDRDTDTQYF. The chain uses TRBV11-3 and TRBJ2-3, with 7 bases matching TRBD1. Germline loops: CDR1 SGHNT, CDR2 YENEEA. This CDR3 region has 15 residues. The V segment lost 1 base and the J segment 2 bases; nucleotides outside the gene matches: 3.

For the CDR3, the DNA is TGTGCCAGCAGCCTGACAGGGGTTAATTCACCCCTCCACTTT. Protein: CASSLTGVNSPLHF. The chain is built from TRBV27 and TRBJ1-6; 8 bases map to TRBD1. Germline V CDR1 and CDR2: MNHEY, SMNVEV (reference sequence). J gave up 6 bases and V 6 bases, and 4 bases lay outside the gene matches. The CDR3 has 14 amino acids.

The J gene is TRBJ2-1, the V gene TRBV19; possible D gene TRBD1, 5 bases. Between the trimmed V and J ends, which lost 5 bases and 10 bases, there was a span of 18 bases. The CDR3 contains 14 residues. Germline loops: CDR1 LNHDA, CDR2 SQIVND (reference sequence). CDR3 DNA sequence: TGTGCCAGTAGTCCCTCTGGCCCTAACAGGGAGCAGTTCTTC. As protein: CASSPSGPNREQFF.

The chain combines TRBV7-2 with TRBJ1-1; a weak D match, TRBD1 (5 bases). The CDR3 runs to 15 residues. Deletions cut 2 bases from V and 11 bases from J, with 21 bases between. Germline CDR1 is SGHTA and CDR2 is FQGNSA. The CDR3 spells CASSLSSGTAAGAFF. CDR3 DNA sequence: TGTGCCAGCAGCTTATCCTCCGGGACCGCAGCGGGGGCTTTCTTT.

The genes are TRBV13 and TRBJ2-2, with 10 bases matching TRBD2. Trimming cost V 2 bases and J 4 bases; bases outside gene matches: 4. There are 16 residues in the CDR3. Germline CDR1 reads PRHDT; CDR2 reads FYEKMQ (reference sequence). The CDR3 DNA follows: TGTGCCAGCAGCTTATGGCTAGCGGGAGTCACCGGGGAGCTGTTTTTT. Its protein product is CASSLWLAGVTGELFF.

This chain uses TRBV19 with TRBJ1-3; D call uncertain. The CDR3 totals 14 residues. With 5 bases removed from V and 4 bases from J, the gap between germline ends came to 12 bases. Germline V gene lookup returns CDR1 LNHDA and CDR2 SQIVND (reference sequence). The CDR3 loop reads CASSPPRYGNTIYF. The DNA for the CDR3 is TGTGCCAGTAGTCCTCCCAGATACGGAAACACCATATATTTT.

This clone has a handful of counts. CDR3 in DNA: TGCGCCAGCAGCCAGGAACAGGGGGCGCGAACTGAAGCTTTCTTT. Translation: CASSQEQGARTEAFF. This chain links TRBV4-1 with TRBJ1-1; 9 positions agree with TRBD1. CDR1 is MGHRA, CDR2 YSYEKL, per germline. Trimming cost V 3 bases and J 5 bases; bases outside gene matches: 7. This CDR3 spans 15 amino acids.

The chain uses TRBV27 and TRBJ1-5, with 9 bases that match TRBD1. Germline V gene lookup returns CDR1 MNHEY and CDR2 SMNVEV (reference sequence). The CDR3 totals 17 residues. After removal of 5 bases from V and 1 base from J, the junction contained 9 bases not matched to a gene. CDR3 coding DNA: TGTGCCAGCAGTAGGACAGGGGCGGCTTTGAGCAATCAGCCCCAGCATTTT. Encoded protein: CASSRTGAALSNQPQHF.

The V call is TRBV3-1 (or the pseudogene TRBV3-2), the J call TRBJ1-3; 9 bases align to TRBD1. CDR1 and CDR2 from the germline V gene are LGHDT and YNNKEL (reference sequence). V was clipped by 4 bases and J by 3 bases; unmatched bases: 13. There are 18 residues in the CDR3. CDR3 sequence: CASSLLVTGGADGNTIYF. DNA for the CDR3: TGTGCCAGCAGCCTCCTAGTCACAGGGGGCGCCGATGGAAACACCATATATTTT.

The J gene is TRBJ2-1, the V gene TRBV7-2, with a possible D match to TRBD2 (5 bases). CDR3 length: 14 amino acids. CDR1 and CDR2 (germline): SGHTA, FQGNSA. Trimming took 1 base from V and 7 from J, leaving 11 bases between them. This CDR3 reads CASSLGLAQNEQFF. The CDR3 DNA reads as TGTGCCAGCAGCTTAGGGTTAGCGCAAAATGAGCAGTTCTTC.

This clone was detected many times. This sequence joins TRBV29-1 and TRBJ2-7; 10 nucleotides agree with TRBD1. With V trimmed by 4 bases and J by 3 bases, 3 bases remained unmatched. The CDR3 is made up of 13 amino acids. Germline-derived CDR1 and CDR2 are SQVTM and ANQGSEA. In nucleotides, the CDR3 is TGCAGCGTTGCCCGGGACAGGGGCTACGAGCAGTACTTC. Protein product: CSVARDRGYEQYF.

The gene calls are TRBV3-1 (or the pseudogene TRBV3-2) and TRBJ1-2; D perhaps matches TRBD1 (5 bases). The CDR3 is made up of 14 amino acids. Between the trimmed V and J ends, which lost 0 bases and 8 bases, there was a span of 13 bases. Germline values: CDR1 LGHDT, CDR2 YNNKEL (reference sequence). Here the CDR3 reads CASSQEVREDGYTF. CDR3 coding DNA: TGTGCCAGCAGCCAAGAGGTCAGGGAGGACGGCTACACCTTC.

The chain employs TRBV3-1 (or the pseudogene TRBV3-2) and TRBJ2-5, with D perhaps matching TRBD1 (5 bases). Trimming shortened V by 0 bases and J by 1 base, and 9 bases separated the two germline ends. CDR3 size: 15 residues. CDR1 and CDR2 (germline): LGHDT, YNNKEL (reference sequence). The chain's CDR3 is CASSQDRTFQETQYF. The DNA for the CDR3 is TGTGCCAGCAGCCAAGATCGGACATTCCAAGAGACCCAGTACTTC.

This clone was counted a few times. The genes are TRBV7-6 and TRBJ2-7; 15 nucleotides match TRBD2. Germline trimming cut 5 bases from V and 7 bases from J; bases unmatched to any gene: 9. CDR3 length: 16 residues. CDR1 and CDR2 from the germline V gene are SGHVS and FNYEAQ. This chain's CDR3 is CASSLGLAGGQGEQYF. CDR3 coding DNA: TGTGCCAGCAGCCTCGGACTAGCGGGAGGGCAGGGGGAGCAGTACTTC. Using reference TRBV7-6 and TRBJ2-7 for the parts outside the CDR3, the full variable domain is GAGVSQSPRYKVTKRGQDVALRCDPISGHVSLYWYRQALGQGPEFLTYFNYEAQQDKSGLPNDRFSAERPEGSISTLTIQRTEQRDSAMYRCASSLGLAGGQGEQYFGPGTRLTVT.

The CDR3 sequence: CASSVGSGDRNSPLHF. DNA for the CDR3: TGTGCCAGCAGCGTAGGATCAGGGGATCGAAATTCACCCCTCCACTTT. The chain employs TRBV9 and TRBJ1-6, with a possible D match to TRBD1 (6 bases). Germline V lookup: CDR1 SGDLS, CDR2 YYNGEE. The CDR3 runs to 16 residues. V lost 0 bases, J lost 7 bases, and 14 bases lay in between.

V usage is TRBV19 and J usage is TRBJ1-1; maybe TRBD1 (6 bases). This CDR3 region has 13 residues. CDR1 is LNHDA and CDR2 is SQIVND in the germline V gene (reference sequence). The V end lost 5 bases, the J end lost 3 bases, and 10 bases lay between the germline ends. The CDR3 DNA sequence: TGTGCCAGTAGTGTCAAGGGGGACACTGAAGCTTTCTTT. Its protein product is CASSVKGDTEAFF.

The V and J genes are TRBV30 and TRBJ2-7; 8 bases map to TRBD2. Losses at the gene ends were 1 base for V and 1 base for J; bases not matched to a gene: 3. The germline V gene has CDR1 GTSNPN and CDR2 SVGIG (reference sequence). CDR3 size: 14 residues. Written as DNA, the CDR3 is TGTGCCTGGAGTGGGGGACTAGGGTCCTACGAGCAGTACTTC. Protein: CAWSGGLGSYEQYF.

This chain connects TRBV9 to TRBJ1-6; possibly TRBD1 for D (6 bases). Per germline, CDR1 SGDLS and CDR2 YYNGEE. The CDR3 contains 17 residues. V gave up 4 bases and J gave up 5 bases, with 19 bases separating them. CDR3: CASSSPPSGGDNSPLHF. The CDR3 coding sequence is TGTGCCAGCAGCTCCCCCCCGTCGGGGGGCGATAATTCACCCCTCCACTTT.

This clone was seen only once. The chain has TRBV28 and TRBJ1-3; TRBD1 is a possible D gene (6 bases). Looked up from germline, CDR1 is MDHEN and CDR2 is SYDVKM. With 7 bases removed from V and 4 bases from J, the gap between germline ends came to 23 bases. The CDR3 runs to 17 residues. The CDR3 DNA reads as TGTGCCAGCAATCCCTCCCTCAGGGGCGCATCGGGAAACACCATATATTTT. Encoded protein: CASNPSLRGASGNTIYF.

The chain is built from TRBV6-1 and TRBJ2-5, with 10 bases identical to TRBD2. CDR3 length equals 15 residues. After removal of 2 bases from V and 2 bases from J, the junction contained 2 bases not matched to a gene. Per germline, CDR1 MNHNS and CDR2 SASEGT. The CDR3 coding sequence is TGTGCCAGCAGTGAACTAGCGGGGGATCAAGAGACCCAGTACTTC. This codes for CASSELAGDQETQYF.

The V call is TRBV10-3, the J call TRBJ2-7; weak D call: TRBD1 (5 bases). Germline loops: CDR1 ENHRY, CDR2 SYGVKD. V gave up 6 bases and J gave up 2 bases, with 14 bases separating them. The CDR3 totals 14 residues. CDR3 in DNA: TGTGCCATCAGAACAGGTCCGGCTCCCTACGAGCAGTACTTC. Translation: CAIRTGPAPYEQYF.

This chain uses TRBV7-9 with TRBJ1-1; tentatively, D is TRBD1 (6 bases). The CDR3 is made up of 15 amino acids. V lost 5 bases to trimming and J lost 1 base, with 14 bases between them. Per the germline V gene, CDR1 is SEHNR and CDR2 is FQNEAQ (reference sequence). The CDR3 coding sequence is TGTGCCAGCAGCCGACTAACAGGGCCGAACACTGAAGCTTTCTTT. The encoded protein is CASSRLTGPNTEAFF.

This clone occurred once. The rearrangement uses TRBV5-6 and TRBJ1-2, with 7 bases that match TRBD1. Trimming took 0 bases from V and 4 from J; bases not matched to a gene: 6. Germline-derived CDR1 and CDR2 are SGHDT and YYEEEE. The CDR3 runs to 15 residues. CDR3 DNA: TGTGCCAGCAGCTTGGGACAGGGATTTTCCTATGGCTACACCTTC. Translation: CASSLGQGFSYGYTF.

The chain couples TRBV18 to TRBJ2-3; D is perhaps TRBD1 (5 bases). This CDR3 region has 17 residues. V lost 0 bases to trimming and J lost 4 bases, with 17 bases between them. Germline CDR1 reads KGHSH; CDR2 reads LQKENI. CDR3 coding DNA: TGTGCCAGCTCACCACCTCGCCGCCCTCAGGGTGCAGATACGCAGTATTTT. It is translated as CASSPPRRPQGADTQYF.

The V call is TRBV9, the J call TRBJ1-2; D gene ambiguous. The CDR3 covers 14 residues. V dropped 0 bases and J dropped 8 bases, with 14 bases sitting between them. Looked up from germline, CDR1 is SGDLS and CDR2 is YYNGEE. CDR3 sequence: CASSVGGGNLGYTF. CDR3 sequence (DNA): TGTGCCAGCAGCGTAGGGGGAGGGAATCTAGGCTACACCTTC.

The chain's CDR3 is CSVVVSYEQYF. CDR3 sequence (DNA): TGCAGCGTTGTAGTCTCCTACGAGCAGTACTTC. V gene TRBV29-1 combines with J gene TRBJ2-7; D call uncertain. Trimming shortened V by 4 bases and J by 0 bases, and 4 bases separated the two germline ends. The germline V gene encodes CDR1 SQVTM and CDR2 ANQGSEA. The CDR3 consists of 11 residues.

V usage is TRBV2 and J usage is TRBJ2-1; TRBD1 aligns across 10 bases. Germline lookup yields CDR1 SNHLY and CDR2 FYNNEI. V lost 8 bases and J lost 6; bases outside the gene matches: 4. The CDR3 has 13 amino acids. CDR3 sequence (DNA): TGTGCCAGCTTGCGGGACAGGGGCAATGAGCAGTTCTTC. Amino acids: CASLRDRGNEQFF. The entire variable domain, with the rest obtained from reference TRBV2 and TRBJ2-1, is as follows: EPEVTQTPSHQVTQMGQEVILRCVPISNHLYFYWYRQILGQKVEFLVSFYNNEISEKSEIFDDQFSVERPDGSNFTLKIRSTKLEDSAMYFCASLRDRGNEQFFGPGTRLTVL.

The V and J genes are TRBV7-2 and TRBJ2-1, with 8 bases identical to TRBD1. This CDR3 is 15 amino acids long. CDR1 and CDR2 from the germline V gene are SGHTA and FQGNSA. The J segment lost 0 bases and the V segment lost 6 bases, leaving 4 bases of the junction unmatched. The chain's CDR3 is CASRGQDISYNEQFF. In nucleotides, the CDR3 is TGTGCCAGCAGGGGACAGGACATCTCCTACAATGAGCAGTTCTTC.

As regards this clone: At one end the junction does not follow the germline gene, possibly because of a read error. The chain couples TRBV5-1 to TRBJ2-1, with TRBD2 identical over 9 bases. Germline V gene sequence: CDR1 SGHRS, CDR2 YFSETQ. The CDR3 runs 14 residues. CDR3 in DNA: TGCGCCCGCAGCTTGGCGGGGGGGGACAATGAGCAGTTCTTC. Translation gives CARSLAGGDNEQFF.

The chain combines TRBV7-9 with TRBJ2-3; D is undetermined. The CDR3 totals 14 residues. Germline CDR1 and CDR2: SEHNR and FQNEAQ (reference sequence). The ends were cut back, 3 bases at V and 0 bases at J, with 7 bases in the middle. CDR3 in amino acids: CASSLSASTDTQYF. The CDR3 nucleotides read TGTGCCAGCAGCTTGAGCGCTAGCACAGATACGCAGTATTTT.